This is a list of T cell receptor beta chains from one sample in a study of blood T cells in healthy people across ages. TCRdb re-analysed the 5' RACE reads in MiXCR, keeping a single row per CDR3 protein. The table lists 550,000 to 750,000 distinct CDR3 sequences, around 20% of them singletons. What was sequenced was blood. The receptors were sampled from a man between 70 and 80 years old in good health. Both conserved end residues are part of each CDR3. D genes are given only for firm matches. Clone size appears in some rows only: once, few, many, or a class for an expanded clone.

>many|TRBJ2-3|.|TRBV3-1
TGTGCCAGCAGCCAAAAAACAGTCTCTAGCACAGATACGCAGTATTTT
CASSQKTVSSTDTQYF
>few|TRBJ1-2|.|TRBV7-9
TGTGCCAGCAGCTTAGCCAGAGCCATTAGTGGCTACACCTTC
CASSLARAISGYTF
>few|TRBJ2-1|.|TRBV6-1
TGTGCCAGCAGTGATCGTCCCTACAATGAGCAGTTCTTC
CASSDRPYNEQFF
>.|TRBJ2-4|.|TRBV12-3/TRBV12-4
TGTGCCAGCAGAGGATACGGTGAAGCCAAAAACATTCAGTACTTC
CASRGYGEAKNIQYF
>.|TRBJ2-1|.|TRBV4-3
TGCGCCAGCAGCCAAGTCGGTGGGCCCAATGAGCAGTTCTTC
CASSQVGGPNEQFF
>few|TRBJ1-4|.|TRBV19
TGTGCCAGTAGTGGGAGACACCACCACGCAACTAATGAAAAACTGTTTTTT
CASSGRHHHATNEKLFF
>.|TRBJ2-1|.|TRBV3-1
TGTGCCAGCAGCCAAGGGGAAACCTACAATGAGCAGTTCTTC
CASSQGETYNEQFF
>.|TRBJ2-7|.|TRBV27
TGTGCCAGCAGTTTATTTGCGCAGAACGAGCAGTACTTC
CASSLFAQNEQYF
>few|TRBJ2-2|TRBD1|TRBV9
TGTGCCAGCAGCGTGACAGGGCCAACCGGGGAGCTGTTTTTT
CASSVTGPTGELFF
>few|TRBJ1-1|.|TRBV5-1
TGCGCCAGCAGCCTACAGGGCTCCACGAAGAACACTGAAGCTTTCTTT
CASSLQGSTKNTEAFF
>.|TRBJ2-4|.|TRBV6-1
TGTGCCAGCAGTGAAGGGGCAGTAGCCAAAAACATTCAGTACTTC
CASSEGAVAKNIQYF
>.|TRBJ2-3|.|TRBV5-1
TGCGCCAGCAGGAATGATTTTAGCACAGATACGCAGTATTTT
CASRNDFSTDTQYF
>.|TRBJ2-2|.|TRBV4-1
TGCGCCAGCAGCCAAGAGGGCCAAAACACCGGGGAGCTGTTTTTT
CASSQEGQNTGELFF
>.|TRBJ2-3|.|TRBV7-2
TGTGCCAGCAGCTTAGCGTGGGATAGCACAGATACGCAGTATTTT
CASSLAWDSTDTQYF
>.|TRBJ2-7|.|TRBV5-4
TGTGCCAGCAGCGATGGCGGGATTACACACCTGAGCTCCTACGGGCAGTACTTC
CASSDGGITHLSSYGQYF
>few|TRBJ1-4|.|TRBV4-2
TGTGCCAGCAGCCAAGATTTGGCATCAGTGGGAAAACTGTTTTTT
CASSQDLASVGKLFF
>many|TRBJ2-1|.|TRBV20-1
TGCAGTGCTAGAGAACCGGCGGAGTACAATGAGCAGTTCTTC
CSAREPAEYNEQFF
>.|TRBJ2-7|.|TRBV12-3/TRBV12-4
TGTGCCAGCAGTTTAGACGAGACCTACGAGCAGTACTTC
CASSLDETYEQYF
>.|TRBJ2-5|TRBD2|TRBV18
TGTGCCAGCTCACCACTAGCGGGAACAGAGACCCAGTACTTC
CASSPLAGTETQYF
>.|TRBJ2-5|.|TRBV20-1
TGCAGTGCTAGAGATCTGACCACTAGCAATGGGAAAGAGACCCAGTACTTC
CSARDLTTSNGKETQYF
>.|TRBJ1-2|.|TRBV5-6
TGTGCCAGCAGCCCGGGTCGGGGTGCCTATGGCTACACCTTC
CASSPGRGAYGYTF
>.|TRBJ2-5|TRBD1|TRBV12-5
TGTGCTAGTGGTTGGGGACAGGGAGAGACCCAGTACTTC
CASGWGQGETQYF
>few|TRBJ2-2|TRBD1|TRBV5-1
TGCGCCAGCAGCCCCGGGACAGGGGTCACCGGGGAGCTGTTTTTT
CASSPGTGVTGELFF
>few|TRBJ1-1|.|TRBV7-9
TGTGCCAGCAGCCCGACAGAGATGAACACTGAAGCTTTCTTT
CASSPTEMNTEAFF
>few|TRBJ2-5|.|TRBV25-1
TGTGCCAGCAGTGATAGGAGGGTGGGAGAGACCCAGTACTTC
CASSDRRVGETQYF
>.|TRBJ2-7|.|TRBV29-1
TGCAGCGTTGAAGATAACAGGAATTACGAGCAGTACTTC
CSVEDNRNYEQYF
>.|TRBJ2-1|.|TRBV2
TGTGCTTCTATTGCGGTAGGGGACCACAATGAGCAGTTCTTC
CASIAVGDHNEQFF
>few|TRBJ2-5|.|TRBV7-2
TGTGCCAGCAGCTTAAGCCCGGGCGGCCAAGAGACCCAGTACTTC
CASSLSPGGQETQYF
>few|TRBJ1-2|TRBD1|TRBV7-2
TGTGCCAGCAGCTTACCGTGGACAGGCTATGGCTACACCTTC
CASSLPWTGYGYTF
>.|TRBJ2-5|TRBD2|TRBV4-3
TGCGCCAGCAGCCAGGGGGCTAGCGGGTCACAAGAGACCCAGTACTTC
CASSQGASGSQETQYF
>few|TRBJ2-7|.|TRBV4-3
TGCGCCAGCAGCCAAGTCCAGAACCGGGGTTCCTACGAGCAGTACTTC
CASSQVQNRGSYEQYF
>many|TRBJ2-3|TRBD2|TRBV2
TGTGCCAGCAAAAGTCCGCCGGGCTTAGCGGGAAGGACAGATACGCAGTATTTT
CASKSPPGLAGRTDTQYF
>many|TRBJ2-7|TRBD1|TRBV29-1
TGCAGCACACAAAGCCGACAGGGGAACTACGAGCAGTACTTC
CSTQSRQGNYEQYF
>many|TRBJ1-2|.|TRBV3-1
TGTGCCAGCAGCCAAGATCTCGGCAGGGGCGGCTACACCTTC
CASSQDLGRGGYTF
>few|TRBJ2-5|TRBD2|TRBV27
TGTGCCAGCAGTAACCGACTAGCGGGAGGAGTGGGCCAAGAGACCCAGTACTTC
CASSNRLAGGVGQETQYF
>few|TRBJ2-7|TRBD1|TRBV5-1
TGCGCCAGCAGCTTGTGGGCGACCGGGACAGGGCAATCCTACGAGCAGTACTTC
CASSLWATGTGQSYEQYF
>many|TRBJ2-2|TRBD2|TRBV4-1
TGCGCCAGCAGACACAGCGGGAGCGCGCACACCGGGGAGCTGTTTTTT
CASRHSGSAHTGELFF
>.|TRBJ2-5|.|TRBV2
TGTGCCACATCCGTAGACCGCCAAGAGACCCAGTACTTC
CATSVDRQETQYF
>few|TRBJ2-3|TRBD2|TRBV20-1
TGCAGTGCTAGAGGACTAGCGGGAGAGGCGCAGTATTTT
CSARGLAGEAQYF
>.|TRBJ2-5|.|TRBV6-2/TRBV6-3
TGTGCCAGCAGTGTGGGCCCAGGGTGGGAGACCCAGTACTTC
CASSVGPGWETQYF
>few|TRBJ2-5|TRBD2|TRBV13
TGTGCCAGCAGCCCAATGGGTAGCGGGAGTCGTAAGACCCAGTACTTC
CASSPMGSGSRKTQYF
>.|TRBJ2-1|TRBD1|TRBV29-1
TGCAGCGTTGCACAGGGACAGGGGTCCTATAATGAGCAGTTCTTC
CSVAQGQGSYNEQFF
>.|TRBJ2-7|.|TRBV24-1
TGTGCCACCAGTGATCAAGGGGCGAGCTTTTACGAGCAGTACTTC
CATSDQGASFYEQYF
>.|TRBJ1-1|TRBD1|TRBV12-3/TRBV12-4
TGTGCCGGGGGGACAGGGGGCACTGAAGCTTTCTTT
CAGGTGGTEAFF
>few|TRBJ2-4|TRBD2|TRBV28
TGTGCCAGCAGCAGACTAGCGATAAGGGGGGAGAACATTCAGTACTTC
CASSRLAIRGENIQYF
>.|TRBJ1-4|.|TRBV5-1
TGCGCCAGCAGCCAGGGGATCACTAATGAAAAACTGTTTTTT
CASSQGITNEKLFF
>.|TRBJ2-1|TRBD2|TRBV6-5
TGTGCCAGCAGGAGCGGGAGGCTCTCCTACAATGAGCAGTTCTTC
CASRSGRLSYNEQFF
>.|TRBJ1-4|.|TRBV20-1
TGCAGTGCTAGTTCGGCAGGGCAGGGAGGAAAACTGTTTTTT
CSASSAGQGGKLFF
>.|TRBJ2-5|.|TRBV12-3/TRBV12-4
TGTGCCAGCAGTGTTCGACAGAACCAAGAGACCCAGTACTTC
CASSVRQNQETQYF
>.|TRBJ2-7|.|TRBV7-8
TGTGCCAGCAGCTTAGTTGGACAGAGCTACGAGCAGTACTTC
CASSLVGQSYEQYF
>few|TRBJ2-7|.|TRBV29-1
TGCAGCGTTGCTGACAGGCCCACCGCCTACGAGCAGTACTTC
CSVADRPTAYEQYF
>.|TRBJ2-7|TRBD2|TRBV5-1
TGCGCCAGCAGCGGAGGACTAGCGGGTCCCACATACGAGCAGTACTTC
CASSGGLAGPTYEQYF
>few|TRBJ1-3|.|TRBV27
TGTGCCAGCAGTTTTTCCAGGGAAGTACTGGGGTCTGGAAACACCATATATTTT
CASSFSREVLGSGNTIYF
>.|TRBJ2-7|.|TRBV12-3/TRBV12-4
TGTGCCAGCAGTTTCCGACTAGTCGGCTACGAGCAGTACTTC
CASSFRLVGYEQYF
>.|TRBJ1-3|.|TRBV4-1
TGCGCCAGCAGCCGTTCCCGACAGGCCATCTCTGGAAACACCATATATTTT
CASSRSRQAISGNTIYF
>.|TRBJ1-2|.|TRBV6-2/TRBV6-3
TGTGCCAGCAGTTACCAGAGGAACTATGGCTACACCTTC
CASSYQRNYGYTF
>.|TRBJ1-1|.|TRBV7-3
TGTGCCAGCAGCTTAACAGCCGGGGTGAACACTGAAGCTTTCTTT
CASSLTAGVNTEAFF
>.|TRBJ2-5|.|TRBV12-3/TRBV12-4
TGTGCCAGCAGTCGAAAGGGACAATTTTACCAAGAGACCCAGTACTTC
CASSRKGQFYQETQYF
>few|TRBJ2-7|TRBD2|TRBV3-1
TGTGCCAGCAGCCCCGCTAGCGGTCCCTACGAGCAGTACTTC
CASSPASGPYEQYF
>.|TRBJ2-2|.|TRBV10-1
TGCGCCAGCAGTGAGTCGATCCAGGCCGTAGATCCGACGAACACCGGGGAGCTGTTTTTT
CASSESIQAVDPTNTGELFF